Following are 15 T cell receptor beta chains from one sample sequenced in a study of shared clonotypes between healthy human individuals (dated by TCRdb to about 2020). Libraries were built with the immunoSEQ multiplex PCR assay. Not all clones reach the TCRdb copy of this immuneACCESS table, which keeps in-frame sequences only. Checked studies attribute under half of the gap to unresolved V genes and leave the rest unexplained. In all, the sample holds approximately 1.5 million clones, and less than 99% of those were seen once. The ten largest clonotypes hold roughly 0.36% of the sample. What was sequenced was naive CD4+ T cells sorted from blood. In the paper's terms, the cell subset or site label means: CD45RA+ positively selected. These receptors came from a man aged 25-45 years in good health.

The rearrangement joins TRBV27 to TRBJ2-7; TRBD1 matches at 8 bases. The CDR3 consists of 14 residues. The V segment lost 4 bases and the J segment 5 bases; nucleotides outside the gene matches: 7. Per germline, CDR1 MNHEY and CDR2 SMNVEV (reference sequence). CDR3 sequence (DNA): TGTGCCAGCAGTTACCAGACAGGGGAGGACGAGCAGTACTTC. The encoded protein is CASSYQTGEDEQYF.

This clone occurred many times. The chain combines TRBV7-8 with TRBJ1-1, with 7 bases lining up with TRBD1. The CDR3 length is 16 residues. V dropped 2 bases and J dropped 0; count of bases not matched to a gene: 6. Germline CDR1 SGHVS, CDR2 FQNEAQ. CDR3 amino acids: CASSLLGGTMNTEAFF. The CDR3 DNA sequence: TGTGCCAGCAGCTTATTAGGGGGCACCATGAACACTGAAGCTTTCTTT.

The rearrangement joins TRBV7-9 to TRBJ1-1, with a tentative D call TRBD1 (6 bases). Germline lookup yields CDR1 SEHNR and CDR2 FQNEAQ (reference sequence). The V and J ends lost 2 bases and 4 bases respectively, with 8 bases between them. The CDR3 has 13 residues. CDR3 in amino acids: CASSLSGATEAFF. DNA for the CDR3: TGTGCCAGCAGCTTATCAGGGGCCACTGAAGCTTTCTTT.

This chain joins TRBV7-3 and TRBJ2-3, with D tentatively TRBD1 or TRBD2 (6 bases each). Germline CDR1 and CDR2: SGHTA and FQGTGA. The V end was cut by 2 bases, the J end by 2 bases, with 14 bases between. There are 16 residues in the CDR3. CDR3 sequence: CASSLLGGLPTDTQYF. CDR3 DNA sequence: TGTGCCAGCAGCTTACTGGGGGGCCTCCCCACAGATACGCAGTATTTT.

The J gene is TRBJ2-7, the V gene TRBV7-6; TRBD2 might be the D (5 bases). Trimming shortened V by 0 bases and J by 3 bases, and 6 bases separated the two germline ends. Germline-derived CDR1 and CDR2 are SGHVS and FNYEAQ. This CDR3 spans 13 amino acids. Written as DNA, the CDR3 is TGTGCCAGCAGCTTAGCGGGGAGCTACGAGCAGTACTTC. It codes for CASSLAGSYEQYF. Full variable domain (rest looked up from reference TRBV7-6 and TRBJ2-7): GAGVSQSPRYKVTKRGQDVALRCDPISGHVSLYWYRQALGQGPEFLTYFNYEAQQDKSGLPNDRFSAERPEGSISTLTIQRTEQRDSAMYRCASSLAGSYEQYFGPGTRLTVT.

The chain links TRBV7-3 to TRBJ2-1, with 11 bases identical to TRBD2. This CDR3 comprises 19 residues. In germline, CDR1 is SGHTA, CDR2 FQGTGA. V gave up 5 bases and J gave up 0 bases; unmatched junction bases: 12. The CDR3 region is CASSIRLAGNQSSYNEQFF. The CDR3 nucleotides are TGTGCCAGCAGCATACGACTAGCGGGGAACCAAAGCTCCTACAATGAGCAGTTCTTC. Filled out from reference TRBV7-3 and TRBJ2-1, the complete variable domain reads GAGVSQTPSNKVTEKGKYVELRCDPISGHTALYWYRQSLGQGPEFLIYFQGTGAADDSGLPNDRFFAVRPEGSVSTLKIQRTERGDSAVYLCASSIRLAGNQSSYNEQFFGPGTRLTVL.

This clone was seen only once. The J gene is TRBJ2-7, the V gene TRBV28; TRBD2 aligns across 12 bases. Trimming took 1 base from V and 4 from J; bases not matched to a gene: 5. The germline V gene has CDR1 MDHEN and CDR2 SYDVKM. The CDR3 runs to 16 residues. CDR3 DNA: TGTGCCAGCAGTTTATCGCTAGCGGGAGGGCCGTACGAGCAGTACTTC. It specifies CASSLSLAGGPYEQYF.

The chain uses TRBV6-6 and TRBJ2-1; the D gene is possibly TRBD2 (5 bases). V was cut by 6 bases and J by 5 bases, with 17 bases left in between. The CDR3 sequence is 15 residues long. Per the germline V gene, CDR1 is MNHNY and CDR2 is SVGAGI (reference sequence). CDR3 residues: CASRPGVALNNEQFF. The CDR3 DNA reads TGTGCCAGCAGGCCCGGGGTTGCCCTAAACAATGAGCAGTTCTTC.

The gene calls are TRBV10-3 and TRBJ2-7, with D possibly TRBD2 on 7 matching bases. CDR3 length: 13 amino acids. Between the trimmed V and J ends, which lost 5 bases and 5 bases, there was a span of 13 bases. Germline CDR1 is ENHRY and CDR2 is SYGVKD. Here the CDR3 reads CAISFGGPDEQYF. CDR3 bases: TGTGCCATCAGTTTCGGGGGGCCCGACGAGCAGTACTTC.

This chain uses TRBV5-4 with TRBJ2-2, with 10 nucleotides matching TRBD1. The germline V gene encodes CDR1 SGHNT and CDR2 YYREEE (reference sequence). This CDR3 spans 17 amino acids. The trim removed 7 bases at V and 4 bases at J, leaving 13 bases unmatched. The CDR3 loop is CASSQPGQGSITGELFF. The CDR3 DNA follows: TGTGCCAGCTCCCAGCCGGGACAGGGGTCTATCACCGGGGAGCTGTTTTTT.

The chain recombines TRBV14 with TRBJ2-4; TRBD1 is a possible D gene (5 bases). With 5 bases removed from V and 8 bases from J, the gap between germline ends came to 16 bases. CDR3 length equals 14 residues. Looked up from germline, CDR1 is SGHDN and CDR2 is FVKESK. The CDR3 nucleotides are TGTGCCAGCAGCTTCGGACATTCTACCGACATTCAGTACTTC. Its protein product is CASSFGHSTDIQYF.

The table lists this clone with a count of one. V is TRBV10-3 and J is TRBJ2-1, with 8 nucleotides matching TRBD2. CDR1 and CDR2 (germline): ENHRY, SYGVKD. Unmatched junction bases numbered 7, after V lost 8 bases and J lost 4 bases. The CDR3 sequence is 14 residues long. The CDR3 reads CAIAAGGPYNEQFF. The CDR3 coding sequence is TGTGCCATCGCCGCGGGAGGCCCATACAATGAGCAGTTCTTC.

The chain combines TRBV6-5 with TRBJ1-2; 10 bases are a match to TRBD1. There are 15 residues in the CDR3. Looked up from germline, CDR1 is MNHEY and CDR2 is SVGAGI. The ends lost 2 bases at V and 3 bases at J; junction bases unmatched: 3. In DNA form, the CDR3 reads TGTGCCAGCAGTTACGCTGGGACAGGGGACTATGGCTACACCTTC. It encodes CASSYAGTGDYGYTF.

Turning to this clone: Distinct nucleotide sequences in the sample also encode this CDR3. V is TRBV6-5 and J is TRBJ1-2; 8 bases agree with TRBD1. The CDR3 runs to 11 residues. Germline lookup yields CDR1 MNHEY and CDR2 SVGAGI. Trimming cost V 9 bases and J 7 bases; bases outside gene matches: 4. The CDR3 DNA is TGTGCCAGTGGACAGGGTCCTGGCTACACCTTC. Protein sequence: CASGQGPGYTF.

The gene calls are TRBV5-6 and TRBJ2-7; the D is unclear. The CDR3 is made up of 13 amino acids. Germline V lookup: CDR1 SGHDT, CDR2 YYEEEE. V gave up 2 bases and J gave up 4 bases, with 10 bases separating them. The CDR3 DNA is TGTGCCAGCAGCTTTATCGGAAGTTACGAGCAGTACTTC. Amino acids: CASSFIGSYEQYF.